This passage covers 2 T cell receptor beta chains from one sample sequenced in a study of shared clonotypes between healthy human individuals (TCRdb year 2020). The method behind the library was the immunoSEQ multiplex PCR assay. TCRdb's version of the immuneACCESS table is confined to in-frame rearrangements and falls short of the full clone set. An unresolved V gene accounts for under half of the shortfall where checked; the remainder is of unknown origin. This sample lists 950,000 to 1,300,000 clones; around 74% were detected once. 1.4% of the sample rests with the top ten. The sample comprised memory CD4+ T cells sorted from blood. This specimen's cell subset or site label, per the study, means: CD45RA-negative fraction. The receptor set was obtained from a man aged 18 to 35 in good health.

The chain recombines TRBV27 with TRBJ1-4; 7 bases map to TRBD1. Germline V CDR1 and CDR2: MNHEY, SMNVEV (reference sequence). The CDR3 is 17 amino acids. Trimming cost V 5 bases and J 5 bases; bases outside gene matches: 14. The CDR3 region has the DNA TGTGCCAGCAGTCTTAAGATTCCAGGGGGTGGGAATGAAAAACTGTTTTTT. Amino acid sequence: CASSLKIPGGGNEKLFF.

The CDR3 is CASSLVGIADTQYF. In nucleotides, the CDR3 is TGTGCCAGCAGCTTAGTAGGGATTGCAGATACGCAGTATTTT. The gene calls are TRBV7-9 and TRBJ2-3, with D unresolved. V lost 1 base to trimming and J lost 4 bases, with 9 bases between them. The germline CDR1 and CDR2 sequences are SEHNR and FQNEAQ (reference sequence). The CDR3 loop spans 14 amino acids.